What follows is one T cell receptor beta chain and its context. The sample is drawn from a study of blood T cell repertoires in COVID-19. Study information: Some COVID-19 samples were acute and others convalescent; all came from the United States, Italy and Spain. PBMCs, B-cell-depleted T cells, or T cells were the source of the cDNA or gDNA that made up the material.

This CDR3 has 12 residues. The V gene's germline CDR1 is KGHSH and CDR2 LQKENI. Trimming left V 1 base short and J 4 bases short, with 5 bases between. Per the study methods: Estimation of nucleated cell counts relied on the amplification of reference gene primers. Profiling relied on immunoSEQ multiplex PCR, and the TCRdb table lists in-frame clones only, not all of them. Clonal size and the V and J genes are those of that table, whereas D and trimming came from the DNA. The sample includes approximately 170,000 clones, 74% of them seen just once. This sequence was found in a woman older than 75 with acute or convalescent COVID-19. Sequenced sample: peripheral blood. The chain recombines TRBV18 with TRBJ2-7; D gene ambiguous. CDR3 in DNA: TGTGCCAGCTCACCACGAGCGTACGAGCAGTACTTC. Amino acid sequence: CASSPRAYEQYF.